This TCR beta chain emerged from a study of cytomegalovirus exposure and HLA in healthy donors. This PCR relied on a set of 60 Vbeta primers and 13 Jbeta primers. TCRdb keeps only in-frame clones here, not all; method: immunoSEQ multiplex PCR. Of over 150,000 clones in the sample, over 70% were seen once. For this clone: The target antigen is unknown.

Study-wide points: CMV serostatus stood as the only immune exposure information on hand.

The sequencing input was PBMCs. The sequence was obtained from a young man in good health and CMV-seronegative.

The CDR3 DNA follows: TGTGCCAGCAGCCTTAATCTTGTCAATTCACCCCTCCACTTT. It encodes CASSLNLVNSPLHF. The rearrangement links TRBV7-3 to TRBJ1-6; D is unresolved. V shed 5 bases and J shed 7 bases, with 12 bases lying between them. The CDR3 spans 14 residues. Germline CDR1 is SGHTA and CDR2 is FQGTGA.